The 31 T cell receptor beta chains below all came from one sample that was sequenced in a study of T cell responses to AZD1222 COVID-19 vaccine (dated by TCRdb to about 2021). Libraries were made using the immunoSEQ multiplex PCR assay. As stored in TCRdb, this immuneACCESS dataset retains in-frame rearrangements with V and J assigned. A fraction of the clones does not appear; measured against another copy, unresolved V genes explain less than half of the discrepancy, and the remainder lacks a known reason. Recorded for this sample are 130,000 to 150,000 clones; about 91% of them occurred a single time. The ten largest clones take up under 4% of the sample. The time point label on this specimen signifies: about 28 days (+/-7) after the second vaccine dose. The sample here was peripheral blood, taken 28 days after the second AZD1222 dose. These TCRs come from an adult who received the AZD1222 COVID-19 vaccine.

This clone showed up just once. The chain recombines TRBV4-1 with TRBJ1-1, with D maybe TRBD1 (6 bases). V lost 1 base, J lost 4 bases, and 16 bases lay in between. Germline V gene data show CDR1 as MGHRA and CDR2 as YSYEKL. The length of the CDR3 is 16 residues. The CDR3 DNA reads as TGCGCCAGCAGCCAAGCACACCGTCAGGGGAGCACTGAAGCTTTCTTT. Amino acids: CASSQAHRQGSTEAFF.

The chain recombines TRBV27 with TRBJ2-6; 7 bases map to TRBD1. Germline CDR1 reads MNHEY; CDR2 reads SMNVEV (reference sequence). The CDR3 has 17 amino acids. Trimming removed 6 bases from V and 1 base from J; junction bases left unmatched: 9. The CDR3 DNA reads TGTGCCAGCAGATTCATACAGGGGAGATCTGGGGCCAACGTCCTGACTTTC. This translates into CASRFIQGRSGANVLTF. The whole variable domain, filled in from reference TRBV27 and TRBJ2-6, reads EAQVTQNPRYLITVTGKKLTVTCSQNMNHEYMSWYRQDPGLGLRQIYYSMNVEVTDKGDVPEGYKVSRKEKRNFPLILESPSPNQTSLYFCASRFIQGRSGANVLTFGAGSRLTVL.

J is TRBJ2-3 and V is TRBV7-2; 7 nucleotides agree with TRBD2. This CDR3 spans 15 amino acids. Germline CDR1 and CDR2: SGHTA and FQGNSA. With V trimmed by 5 bases and J by 0 bases, 5 bases remained unmatched. This CDR3 is CASSRTSWSTDTQYF. CDR3 sequence (DNA): TGTGCCAGCAGCCGGACTAGTTGGAGCACAGATACGCAGTATTTT.

J is TRBJ2-1 and V is TRBV18; D is perhaps TRBD1 or TRBD2 (7 bases each). Germline lookup yields CDR1 KGHSH and CDR2 LQKENI. The CDR3 runs to 17 residues. Trimming removed 6 bases at V and 7 bases at J, with 25 bases between. Here the CDR3 DNA reads TGTGCCAGCTCTCCAAGACACTTGCGGGAGACAGGGAATGAGCAGTTCTTC. Amino acid sequence: CASSPRHLRETGNEQFF.

CDR3 residues: CASSQSHTGTQYF. The CDR3 DNA is TGTGCCAGCAGTCAAAGTCACACCGGGACCCAGTACTTC. V usage is TRBV12-3 or TRBV12-4 and J usage is TRBJ2-5; D not certain. V lost 5 bases to trimming and J lost 7 bases, with 14 bases between them. The CDR3 has 13 amino acids.

The chain has TRBV10-3 and TRBJ1-5; 7 positions agree with TRBD1. Trimming removed 4 bases from V and 3 bases from J; junction bases left unmatched: 6. The CDR3 totals 15 residues. The germline CDR1 and CDR2 sequences are ENHRY and SYGVKD. The CDR3 nucleotides read TGTGCCATCAGTGGGGGCGGACAGGTCAATCAGCCCCAGCATTTT. It yields the protein CAISGGGQVNQPQHF.

The rearrangement links TRBV19 to TRBJ1-2, with 7 bases matching TRBD1. CDR3 length: 15 amino acids. CDR1 LNHDA and CDR2 SQIVND come from the germline V gene (reference sequence). V lost 4 bases, J lost 8 bases, and 13 bases stayed unmatched. CDR3 bases: TGTGCCAGTAGTAAACAGGGGCCGACGGTTGGGGGCTACACCTTC. Its protein product is CASSKQGPTVGGYTF.

This chain connects TRBV7-9 to TRBJ2-5; 9 bases line up with TRBD1. The CDR3 runs 14 residues. Germline assignment: CDR1 SEHNR and CDR2 FQNEAQ (reference sequence). The V and J ends lost 5 bases and 4 bases, in that order; junction bases with no gene match: 5. The CDR3 region is CASSRQGGGETQYF. The CDR3 DNA reads TGTGCCAGCAGCCGACAGGGGGGAGGAGAGACCCAGTACTTC.

This sequence joins TRBV28 and TRBJ1-2; D unclear. CDR1 and CDR2 (germline): MDHEN, SYDVKM. V lost 2 bases and J lost 2, with 6 bases in between. The CDR3 spans 13 residues. The CDR3 loop is CASSLAPNYGYTF. In DNA form, the CDR3 reads TGTGCCAGCAGTTTAGCCCCCAACTATGGCTACACCTTC.

This chain connects TRBV4-1 to TRBJ2-7, with 8 bases aligning to TRBD2. Germline V gives CDR1 MGHRA, CDR2 YSYEKL. Trimming cost V 0 bases and J 2 bases; bases outside gene matches: 6. This CDR3 spans 16 amino acids. The CDR3 reads CASSQDSAGVTYEQYF. In DNA, the CDR3 is TGCGCCAGCAGCCAAGATTCAGCGGGAGTCACCTACGAGCAGTACTTC.

CDR3 DNA sequence: TGTGCCATCAGTGACCGGGACACTAAGAACACCGGGGAGCTGTTTTTT. Translating gives CAISDRDTKNTGELFF. The chain has TRBV10-3 and TRBJ2-2, with D possibly being TRBD1 (6 bases). Germline lookup yields CDR1 ENHRY and CDR2 SYGVKD. The CDR3 runs 16 residues. V lost 3 bases and J lost 1, with 12 bases in between.

J is TRBJ2-1 and V is TRBV27, with 7 bases fitting TRBD2. Losses at the gene ends were 3 bases for V and 8 bases for J; bases not matched to a gene: 1. The CDR3 loop spans 12 amino acids. Germline CDR1 MNHEY, CDR2 SMNVEV (reference sequence). The CDR3 nucleotides read TGTGCCAGCAGTTTCCGGGGGGATGAGCAGTTCTTC. As protein: CASSFRGDEQFF.

The CDR3 sequence is CASSHSRWGRNGYTF. DNA for the CDR3: TGTGCCAGCAGCCACTCTCGGTGGGGGCGGAATGGCTACACCTTC. The chain is built from TRBV11-2 and TRBJ1-2, with D tentatively TRBD1 (6 bases). Germline V gene data show CDR1 as SGHAT and CDR2 as FQNNGV. V lost 5 bases to trimming and J lost 6 bases, with 19 bases between them. The CDR3 spans 15 residues.

The V gene is TRBV7-2, the J gene TRBJ2-5; D is possibly TRBD1 (5 bases). The V end lost 4 bases, the J end lost 4 bases, and 13 bases lay between the germline ends. This CDR3 region has 14 residues. The germline V gene encodes CDR1 SGHTA and CDR2 FQGNSA. The CDR3 loop is CASSSDWGGETQYF. The CDR3 coding sequence is TGTGCCAGCAGCTCCGATTGGGGCGGAGAGACCCAGTACTTC.

The V and J genes are TRBV19 and TRBJ1-1; a weak D match, TRBD1 (6 bases). Germline CDR1 and CDR2: LNHDA and SQIVND (reference sequence). The CDR3 consists of 14 residues. The V and J ends lost 3 bases and 3 bases respectively, with 11 bases between them. The CDR3 bases are TGTGCCAGTAGTATTGCGGGGGGCTACACTGAAGCTTTCTTT. Protein sequence: CASSIAGGYTEAFF.

This clone occurred once. The chain has TRBV27 and TRBJ1-1; D not resolved. Germline assignment: CDR1 MNHEY and CDR2 SMNVEV (reference sequence). The CDR3 is made up of 14 amino acids. Trimming shortened V by 2 bases and J by 1 base, and 8 bases separated the two germline ends. The DNA of the CDR3 is TGTGCCAGCAGTTTAGAGTCAGGGAACACTGAAGCTTTCTTT. This translates into CASSLESGNTEAFF.

The V gene is TRBV11-2, the J gene TRBJ2-7; possibly TRBD1 for D (6 bases). V lost 6 bases to trimming and J lost 6 bases, with 18 bases between them. Per germline, CDR1 SGHAT and CDR2 FQNNGV. This CDR3 is built from 14 residues. The CDR3 coding sequence is TGTGCCAGCAGGATGACAGGAGGCGCGGGCGAGCAGTACTTC. Translated, it gives CASRMTGGAGEQYF.

The chain has TRBV9 and TRBJ2-1; perhaps D is TRBD1 or TRBD2 (6 bases each). The V end was cut by 0 bases, the J end by 8 bases, with 21 bases between. CDR1 SGDLS and CDR2 YYNGEE come from the germline V gene. This CDR3 is 17 amino acids long. The chain's CDR3 is CASSVAAVGGRQDEQFF. The CDR3 DNA is TGTGCCAGCAGCGTAGCTGCGGTGGGGGGCCGGCAAGATGAGCAGTTCTTC.

The chain links TRBV9 to TRBJ1-2, with D unresolved. Trimming left V 4 bases short and J 4 bases short, with 14 bases between. The CDR3 runs 14 residues. Germline V gene lookup returns CDR1 SGDLS and CDR2 YYNGEE. The CDR3, as DNA: TGTGCCAGCAGCACCGGAGTTTCTACCTATGGCTACACCTTC. Translating it yields CASSTGVSTYGYTF.

The CDR3 here is CSARGREEANEKLFF. CDR3 nucleotide sequence: TGCAGCGCCCGGGGGAGGGAGGAGGCTAATGAAAAACTGTTTTTT. The chain employs TRBV29-1 and TRBJ1-4, with D perhaps matching TRBD1 (5 bases). CDR1 and CDR2 (germline): SQVTM, ANQGSEA. V was pared by 7 bases and J by 3 bases, with 18 bases between. This CDR3 is 15 amino acids long.

V gene TRBV28 combines with J gene TRBJ1-3; no clear D gene. CDR3 length: 13 amino acids. Between the trimmed V and J ends, which lost 5 bases and 4 bases, there was a span of 9 bases. CDR1 is MDHEN, CDR2 SYDVKM, per germline. The DNA for the CDR3 is TGTGCCAGCAGTCCCGTAAGGGGAAACACCATATATTTT. Its protein is CASSPVRGNTIYF.

About this clone itself: The identical CDR3 is also encoded by other nucleotide sequences in the sample. V and J are TRBV3-1 (or the pseudogene TRBV3-2) and TRBJ2-1; D remains ambiguous. The germline gives CDR1 LGHDT, CDR2 YNNKEL (reference sequence). The CDR3 runs 14 residues. Trimming pared 0 bases from V and 5 bases from J, leaving 8 bases between. The CDR3: CASSQEAGDNEQFF. CDR3 in DNA: TGTGCCAGCAGCCAAGAGGCAGGCGACAATGAGCAGTTCTTC.

This clone came up once. This chain links TRBV9 with TRBJ2-2, with TRBD2 matching over 16 bases. The V segment lost 4 bases and the J segment 6 bases; nucleotides outside the gene matches: 3. The germline CDR1 and CDR2 sequences are SGDLS and YYNGEE. CDR3 length equals 16 residues. The CDR3 is CASSIGTSGRAGELFF. In DNA form, the CDR3 reads TGTGCCAGCAGCATCGGGACTAGCGGGAGGGCCGGGGAGCTGTTTTTT.

The chain couples TRBV5-1 to TRBJ2-7; 7 bases fit TRBD1. V was clipped by 4 bases and J by 2 bases; unmatched bases: 6. There are 14 residues in the CDR3. Germline V lookup: CDR1 SGHRS, CDR2 YFSETQ. This CDR3 reads CASSTTGSTYEQYF. Written as DNA, the CDR3 is TGCGCCAGCAGCACGACAGGGAGCACCTACGAGCAGTACTTC.

The chain employs TRBV4-3 and TRBJ1-2; D might be TRBD1 (6 bases). From germline, CDR1 is LGHNA and CDR2 YSLEER. Deletions cut 4 bases from V and 4 bases from J, with 16 bases between. This CDR3 contains 15 residues. The CDR3 DNA reads TGCGCCAGCAGCCCGGACAGTTCAGCCGGCTATGGCTACACCTTC. Amino acids: CASSPDSSAGYGYTF.

This chain uses TRBV6-2 or TRBV6-3 with TRBJ2-5; D remains ambiguous. V was cut by 6 bases and J by 1 base, with 9 bases left in between. The CDR3 length is 13 residues. The germline V gene has CDR1 MNHEY and CDR2 SVGEGT. The CDR3 loop reads CASSPIPQETQYF. CDR3 DNA: TGTGCCAGCAGCCCAATCCCCCAAGAGACCCAGTACTTC.

This sequence joins TRBV4-2 and TRBJ2-7; no firm D call. The V and J ends lost 0 bases and 2 bases respectively, with 11 bases between them. Germline V lookup: CDR1 LGHNA, CDR2 YNFKEQ. The CDR3 sequence is 15 residues long. The CDR3 region is CASSQDRVGAYEQYF. CDR3 bases: TGTGCCAGCAGCCAAGATCGAGTCGGTGCCTACGAGCAGTACTTC.

This chain joins TRBV7-9 and TRBJ2-5; 7 bases fit TRBD2. CDR1 is SEHNR and CDR2 is FQNEAQ in the germline V gene (reference sequence). CDR3 length equals 14 residues. V shed 4 bases, J shed 5 bases, and the junction held 7 bases outside the gene matches. This chain's CDR3 is CASSSYWREETQYF. The CDR3 DNA reads as TGTGCCAGCAGCTCATACTGGCGGGAGGAGACCCAGTACTTC.

This chain connects TRBV3-1 (or the pseudogene TRBV3-2) to TRBJ1-1; 8 bases align to TRBD1. The CDR3 covers 15 residues. Trimming took 6 bases from V and 3 from J; bases not matched to a gene: 9. From germline, CDR1 is LGHDT and CDR2 YNNKEL (reference sequence). CDR3 nucleotides: TGTGCCAGCAGTCCGCGCAGGGGGCGGGACACTGAAGCTTTCTTT. Its translation is CASSPRRGRDTEAFF.

This chain links TRBV9 with TRBJ1-2; D is unresolved. Germline V CDR1 and CDR2: SGDLS, YYNGEE. This CDR3 region has 13 residues. The germline V and J ends were trimmed by 3 bases and 8 bases, with 14 bases remaining between them. DNA for the CDR3: TGTGCCAGCAGCGCCGACACGGAGTACGGCTACACCTTC. Amino acid sequence: CASSADTEYGYTF.

V is TRBV27 and J is TRBJ2-5, with 11 bases aligning to TRBD2. V trimming: 2 bases; J trimming: 5 bases; junction bases outside the gene matches: 7. This CDR3 has 16 residues. CDR1 and CDR2 from the germline V gene are MNHEY and SMNVEV (reference sequence). The CDR3 protein is CASSLPSGGLWETQYF. As DNA, the CDR3 is TGTGCCAGCAGTTTACCTAGCGGGGGGTTATGGGAGACCCAGTACTTC.